Listed below are T cell receptor beta chains from one sample, sequenced in a study of blood T cells in healthy people across ages. MiXCR was run by TCRdb on the 5' RACE reads, yielding one entry per CDR3 protein. Of over 500,000 distinct CDR3 sequences listed, about 27% are singletons. The data were also submitted as part of a second study, on T cells of mothers and their children.

The sample taken for sequencing was blood. The receptors derive from a boy aged 2 to 10 in good health. Each CDR3 is given with its conserved first and last residue. Fields, in order: clone size, J gene, D gene, V gene, CDR3 protein, CDR3 DNA. D genes are given only for firm matches. Where a row states a size, it is once, few, many or the class of an expanded clone; other rows omit it.

size: few; J: TRBJ2-1; D: TRBD2; V: TRBV9; CDR3: CASSLGLAGDYNEQFF; DNA: TGTGCCAGCAGCCTTGGACTAGCGGGGGACTACAATGAGCAGTTCTTC
size: few; J: TRBJ2-1; D: .; V: TRBV4-1; CDR3: CASSQERVYNEQFF; DNA: TGCGCCAGCAGCCAAGAGAGGGTCTACAATGAGCAGTTCTTC
size: .; J: TRBJ1-2; D: TRBD1; V: TRBV29-1; CDR3: CSVEGTGGGYGYTF; DNA: TGCAGCGTTGAAGGGACAGGGGGTGGCTATGGCTACACCTTC
size: .; J: TRBJ1-1; D: .; V: TRBV6-1; CDR3: CASSEANTEAFF; DNA: TGTGCCAGCAGTGAAGCAAACACTGAAGCTTTCTTT
size: .; J: TRBJ2-1; D: .; V: TRBV29-1; CDR3: CSVIGRGGNEQFF; DNA: TGCAGCGTCATAGGTCGCGGTGGCAATGAGCAGTTCTTC
size: .; J: TRBJ2-2; D: TRBD2; V: TRBV2; CDR3: CASSVASGNTGELFF; DNA: TGTGCCAGCAGTGTGGCTAGCGGCAACACCGGGGAGCTGTTTTTT
size: many; J: TRBJ2-1; D: TRBD1; V: TRBV29-1; CDR3: CSVGQNEQFF; DNA: TGCAGCGTGGGACAGAATGAGCAGTTCTTC
size: .; J: TRBJ1-1; D: TRBD1; V: TRBV3-1; CDR3: CASSPLDRGWTEAFF; DNA: TGTGCCAGCAGCCCCTTAGACAGGGGATGGACTGAAGCTTTCTTT
size: few; J: TRBJ2-7; D: TRBD2; V: TRBV29-1; CDR3: CSVGLAGNYEQYF; DNA: TGCAGCGTTGGACTAGCGGGGAACTACGAGCAGTACTTC
size: few; J: TRBJ1-2; D: .; V: TRBV29-1; CDR3: CSVDPSVGRYTF; DNA: TGCAGCGTTGACCCGTCGGTCGGGCGCTACACCTTC
size: .; J: TRBJ2-7; D: .; V: TRBV28; CDR3: CANSLRYSYEQYF; DNA: TGTGCCAACAGTTTACGGTATTCCTACGAGCAGTACTTC
size: .; J: TRBJ2-7; D: TRBD2; V: TRBV5-5; CDR3: CASSLRTSGIDPYEQYF; DNA: TGCGCCAGCAGCTTAAGGACTAGCGGCATAGACCCCTACGAGCAGTACTTC
size: .; J: TRBJ2-5; D: .; V: TRBV7-8; CDR3: CASSFQVGETQYF; DNA: TGTGCCAGCAGCTTTCAGGTTGGGGAGACCCAGTACTTC
size: few; J: TRBJ2-7; D: .; V: TRBV12-3/TRBV12-4; CDR3: CASSLGQLLLF; DNA: TGTGCCAGCAGTTTGGGGCAGCTACTACTCTTC
size: .; J: TRBJ1-1; D: .; V: TRBV29-1; CDR3: CSVQSGAEAFF; DNA: TGCAGCGTTCAATCAGGGGCTGAAGCTTTCTTT
size: .; J: TRBJ2-7; D: .; V: TRBV29-1; CDR3: CSVEPAGGNSYEQYF; DNA: TGCAGCGTTGAGCCGGCAGGGGGGAACTCCTACGAGCAGTACTTC